The rows below give T cell receptor beta chains drawn from one sample of a study of T cells in Graves' hyperthyroidism and ophthalmopathy. MiXCR, applied by TCRdb to the multiplex PCR reads, yields one record per CDR3 protein. The data hold about 360,000 distinct CDR3 sequences, with 19% observed a single time. The material sequenced was blood. All receptors come from a woman aged 18-29 years with Graves' hyperthyroidism. Each CDR3 is given without its conserved first and last residue.

CDR3aa: ASSRSLPGGSYEQY
j_gene: TRBJ2-7
v_gene: TRBV28

CDR3aa: ASSLEGQQGTNTGELF
j_gene: TRBJ2-2
v_gene: TRBV28

CDR3aa: ASSSGFGGNQPQH
j_gene: TRBJ1-5
v_gene: TRBV27

CDR3aa: ASSPPNAYSEAF
j_gene: TRBJ1-1
v_gene: TRBV18

CDR3aa: SVGGPGNQPQH
j_gene: TRBJ1-5
v_gene: TRBV29-1

CDR3aa: ASSSRRDPNSYEQY
j_gene: TRBJ2-7
v_gene: TRBV11-1

CDR3aa: ASSPGGGTRNTEAF
j_gene: TRBJ1-1
v_gene: TRBV4-1

CDR3aa: SASLSGGETQY
j_gene: TRBJ2-5
v_gene: TRBV20-1

CDR3aa: ASSLGSGVVTEAF
j_gene: TRBJ1-1
v_gene: TRBV5-1

CDR3aa: ASSALATASYEQY
j_gene: TRBJ2-7
v_gene: TRBV28

CDR3aa: ASRKRQLSNTEAF
j_gene: TRBJ1-1
v_gene: TRBV2

CDR3aa: ATSDLEILGGH
j_gene: TRBJ1-5
v_gene: TRBV24-1

CDR3aa: ASSDSGPPGELF
j_gene: TRBJ2-2
v_gene: TRBV6-4

CDR3aa: ASSGRRIRTYEQY
j_gene: TRBJ2-7
v_gene: TRBV7-8

CDR3aa: SAPEEVDQPQH
j_gene: TRBJ1-5
v_gene: TRBV20-1

CDR3aa: ANSEGAGGGQETQY
j_gene: TRBJ2-5
v_gene: TRBV2

CDR3aa: ASSPDSGPPGNTLY
j_gene: TRBJ1-3
v_gene: TRBV4-2

CDR3aa: ASTIRGQSYEQY
j_gene: TRBJ2-7
v_gene: TRBV11-1

CDR3aa: ASSFFTMNTEAF
j_gene: TRBJ1-1
v_gene: TRBV5-1

CDR3aa: ASSFQREGELF
j_gene: TRBJ2-2
v_gene: TRBV11-2

CDR3aa: SVEDTARNTEAF
j_gene: TRBJ1-1
v_gene: TRBV29-1

CDR3aa: ASSFERGAGAF
j_gene: TRBJ1-1
v_gene: TRBV7-8

CDR3aa: ASSSDRSNTEAF
j_gene: TRBJ1-1
v_gene: TRBV28

CDR3aa: ASSRDNAGLHRAA
j_gene: TRBJ1-2
v_gene: TRBV7-8

CDR3aa: ASSEWGRGGNTIY
j_gene: TRBJ1-3
v_gene: TRBV2

CDR3aa: ACTGTEAF
j_gene: TRBJ1-1
v_gene: TRBV30

CDR3aa: ASRPPLSRDRGLGTQY
j_gene: TRBJ2-5
v_gene: TRBV6-5

CDR3aa: ASSESSPGGAYEQY
j_gene: TRBJ2-7
v_gene: TRBV10-1

CDR3aa: SASGGSGAF
j_gene: TRBJ1-1
v_gene: TRBV20-1

CDR3aa: ASSRYPRGGGEQY
j_gene: TRBJ2-7
v_gene: TRBV11-1

CDR3aa: ATSPRQGALGANVLT
j_gene: TRBJ2-6
v_gene: TRBV15

CDR3aa: ATSNQGPMKYEQY
j_gene: TRBJ2-7
v_gene: TRBV15

CDR3aa: ASGAGTAYYGYT
j_gene: TRBJ1-2
v_gene: TRBV2

CDR3aa: SGSGGSYEQY
j_gene: TRBJ2-7
v_gene: TRBV29-1

CDR3aa: ASSGMGVNQPQH
j_gene: TRBJ1-5
v_gene: TRBV11-2

CDR3aa: ASSPYRVETQY
j_gene: TRBJ2-5
v_gene: TRBV18

CDR3aa: ASSFGGVYRNEQY
j_gene: TRBJ2-7
v_gene: TRBV12-3/TRBV12-4

CDR3aa: ASSLVSGQDGYT
j_gene: TRBJ1-2
v_gene: TRBV5-1

CDR3aa: ASSFRGYEQY
j_gene: TRBJ2-7
v_gene: TRBV12-3/TRBV12-4

CDR3aa: AWSQGANYGYT
j_gene: TRBJ1-2
v_gene: TRBV30

CDR3aa: ASSLLTNVLTVRAEAF
j_gene: TRBJ1-1
v_gene: TRBV7-8